The rows below give T cell receptor beta chains drawn from one sample of a study of cytomegalovirus exposure and HLA in healthy donors. Some clones are missing from TCRdb's copy, which holds only in-frame ones; the method was immunoSEQ multiplex PCR. This table holds 95,000 to 150,000 clones, about four fifths found once. What was sequenced was PBMCs. All receptors come from a man in his late teens or twenties in good health and CMV-seronegative. The CDR3 runs from the conserved cysteine through the conserved F or W. The D gene is left open where the match is weak.

v_gene	j_gene	d_gene	CDR3aa
TRBV29-1	TRBJ1-2	-	CSALGDYGYTF
TRBV19	TRBJ1-2	TRBD1	CASSPGTGDYGYTF
TRBV2	TRBJ2-5	TRBD2	CASSEGGSGAEEETQYF
TRBV6-5	TRBJ2-7	-	CASSSQGGRGGEQYF
TRBV7-9	TRBJ2-1	TRBD2	CASSLGTLAGGPEQFF
TRBV13	-	-	CASSPGFQISYEQYF
TRBV6-6	TRBJ1-1	TRBD1	CASSYPGQGTTEAFF
TRBV4-1	TRBJ2-5	TRBD2	CASSQGLAETQYF
TRBV6-5	TRBJ2-5	TRBD2	CASSYEAGGPGETQYF
TRBV2	TRBJ2-7	TRBD1	CASSYRGPSYEQYF
TRBV29-1	TRBJ1-1	-	CSALTALTEAFF
TRBV10-3	TRBJ1-2	-	CAISSGNRGYTF
TRBV5-1	TRBJ1-6	-	CASSRQDMSSYNSPLHF
TRBV18	TRBJ2-1	TRBD1	CASSPGTGIYNEQFF
TRBV5-1	TRBJ2-2	TRBD1	CASSLGTGLVATGELFF
TRBV5-1	TRBJ2-1	-	CASSLAGDTYNEQFF
TRBV5-1	TRBJ2-2	TRBD1	CASSLRQGYTGELFF
TRBV11-2	TRBJ1-6	TRBD1	CASSLVPGGRYSPLHF
TRBV7-2	TRBJ2-7	-	CASSTRGGLSSYEQYF
TRBV9	TRBJ1-3	-	CASAPGYSGNTIYF
TRBV10-2	TRBJ1-1	TRBD1	CASSEWDRGSEAFF
TRBV2	TRBJ1-2	TRBD1	CASESPGQESYGYTF
TRBV7-9	TRBJ2-1	-	CSSAQLALHAQYEQFF
TRBV27	TRBJ2-7	TRBD2	CASSSPGGLALYEQYF
TRBV2	TRBJ2-1	-	CASSLGTAHNEQFF
TRBV7-9	TRBJ2-4	-	CASSPVGGAKNIQYF
TRBV28	TRBJ1-6	-	CASSSNSSPLHF
TRBV6-5	TRBJ1-1	TRBD1	CASSRQGKAFF
TRBV6-5	TRBJ1-2	-	CASKGEEVLGGGYTF